One sample yielded the 31 T cell receptor beta chains listed below, sequenced in a study of shared clonotypes between healthy human individuals. TCRdb keeps only in-frame clones here, not all; method: immunoSEQ multiplex PCR. The sample lists approximately 2.4 million clones; under 97% were seen once. The sample taken for sequencing was naive CD4+ T cells sorted from blood. Subset defined: CD45RA+ positively selected. Receptors originate from a man aged 18 to 35 in good health.

This clone was counted a single time. Additional DNA sequences in this sample encode the identical CDR3. V gene TRBV9 combines with J gene TRBJ1-6; 8 bases match TRBD1. CDR1 SGDLS and CDR2 YYNGEE come from the germline V gene. The CDR3 sequence is 14 residues long. Losses at the gene ends were 3 bases for V and 7 bases for J; bases not matched to a gene: 3. In DNA, the CDR3 is TGTGCCAGCAGCGCGGGACAGGAAAATTCACCCCTCCACTTT. This translates into CASSAGQENSPLHF.

The CDR3 region is CASSTGKGTGELFF. CDR3 coding DNA: TGTGCCAGCAGTACGGGGAAAGGCACCGGGGAGCTGTTTTTT. This chain joins TRBV28 and TRBJ2-2; perhaps TRBD2 as D (5 bases). Per the germline V gene, CDR1 is MDHEN and CDR2 is SYDVKM. The CDR3 loop spans 14 amino acids. Trimming removed 5 bases from V and 4 bases from J, with 11 bases in between. Filled out from reference TRBV28 and TRBJ2-2, the complete variable domain reads DVKVTQSSRYLVKRTGEKVFLECVQDMDHENMFWYRQDPGLGLRLIYFSYDVKMKEKGDIPEGYSVSREKKERFSLILESASTNQTSMYLCASSTGKGTGELFFGEGSRLTVL.

This clone was recorded once. CDR3 loop: CATSRDWTGDEKLFF. The CDR3 DNA reads TGTGCCACCAGCAGAGACTGGACAGGGGATGAAAAACTGTTTTTT. The rearrangement links TRBV15 to TRBJ1-4; 9 bases fit TRBD1. Losses at the gene ends were 0 bases for V and 6 bases for J; bases not matched to a gene: 2. The CDR3 sequence is 15 residues long. Germline lookup yields CDR1 LNHNV and CDR2 YYDKDF (reference sequence).

The chain links TRBV5-4 to TRBJ2-7, with D hard to call. Germline CDR1 reads SGHNT; CDR2 reads YYREEE (reference sequence). The V end lost 4 bases, the J end lost 2 bases, and 16 bases lay between the germline ends. The CDR3 runs 15 residues. The CDR3 loop is CASSPPGASAYEQYF. CDR3 sequence (DNA): TGTGCCAGCAGCCCTCCGGGCGCGTCAGCCTACGAGCAGTACTTC.

This clone is a singleton in its sample. This chain links TRBV7-9 with TRBJ2-3, with D tentatively TRBD1 or TRBD2 (5 bases each). Looked up from germline, CDR1 is SEHNR and CDR2 is FQNEAQ (reference sequence). The length of the CDR3 is 14 residues. Trimming took 3 bases from V and 6 from J, leaving 13 bases between them. CDR3 in DNA: TGTGCCAGCAGCTTGGACGGGGCGGTGGATACGCAGTATTTT. Translation gives CASSLDGAVDTQYF.

The chain joins TRBV2 to TRBJ1-5; no clear D gene. Germline-derived CDR1 and CDR2 are SNHLY and FYNNEI. V shed 4 bases and J shed 3 bases, with 10 bases lying between them. This CDR3 comprises 14 residues. The DNA of the CDR3 is TGTGCCAGCAGTGCTGGGTGGTCCAATCAGCCCCAGCATTTT. This gives the protein CASSAGWSNQPQHF.

On this clone: This sample also contains other DNA sequences that code for the same CDR3. This chain links TRBV18 with TRBJ1-1; a possible D gene is TRBD1 (5 bases). The CDR3 consists of 13 residues. Germline V gene lookup returns CDR1 KGHSH and CDR2 LQKENI. V was trimmed by 3 bases and J by 1 base, leaving 6 bases between them. This chain's CDR3 is CASSPGQNTEAFF. The CDR3 DNA sequence: TGTGCCAGCTCACCTGGACAGAACACTGAAGCTTTCTTT.

The chain employs TRBV30 and TRBJ1-2; tentatively, D is TRBD1 (6 bases). V shed 3 bases and J shed 7 bases, with 15 bases lying between them. Germline V gene sequence: CDR1 GTSNPN, CDR2 SVGIG (reference sequence). This CDR3 comprises 13 residues. The CDR3 region is CAWSGLGAGGYTF. The DNA of the CDR3 is TGTGCCTGGAGCGGCCTGGGGGCGGGTGGCTACACCTTC. The entire variable domain, with the rest obtained from reference TRBV30 and TRBJ1-2, is as follows: SQTIHQWPATLVQPVGSPLSLECTVEGTSNPNLYWYRQAAGRGLQLLFYSVGIGQISSEVPQNLSASRPQDRQFILSSKKLLLSDSGFYLCAWSGLGAGGYTFGSGTRLTVV.

The chain employs TRBV18 and TRBJ1-5; D perhaps matches TRBD1 (5 bases). The CDR3 is 14 residues long. V lost 6 bases and J lost 0, with 9 bases in between. The germline CDR1 and CDR2 sequences are KGHSH and LQKENI. The CDR3 here is CASSTDSSNQPQHF. CDR3 nucleotides: TGTGCCAGCTCGACAGACAGTAGCAATCAGCCCCAGCATTTT.

The chain joins TRBV30 to TRBJ1-2; a weak D match, TRBD1 (5 bases). The germline CDR1 and CDR2 sequences are GTSNPN and SVGIG (reference sequence). V was shortened by 1 base and J by 0 bases, with 15 bases between the two germline ends. This CDR3 is 16 amino acids long. CDR3 sequence: CAWSAYRDGPNYGYTF. CDR3 coding DNA: TGTGCCTGGAGTGCCTACCGGGACGGACCTAACTATGGCTACACCTTC.

The J gene is TRBJ2-5, the V gene TRBV25-1; possible D gene TRBD2, 5 bases. This CDR3 has 13 amino acids. Germline V CDR1 and CDR2: MGHDK, SYGVNS. Between the trimmed V and J ends, which lost 7 bases and 1 base, there was a span of 10 bases. In DNA form, the CDR3 reads TGTGCCAGCACTGCGCGGGTCCAAGAGACCCAGTACTTC. Translating it yields CASTARVQETQYF.

Only a few counts were recorded for this clone. The V call is TRBV6-5, the J call TRBJ1-1; 7 nucleotides agree with TRBD1. V gave up 6 bases and J gave up 10 bases; unmatched junction bases: 14. The CDR3 consists of 14 residues. Germline CDR1 and CDR2: MNHEY and SVGAGI. The CDR3 region has the DNA TGTGCCAGCAGCTTTGGACAGGCTTCCGGTCGAGCTTTCTTT. Protein: CASSFGQASGRAFF.

The chain uses TRBV18 and TRBJ2-1; D unresolved. V lost 3 bases to trimming and J lost 7 bases, with 10 bases between them. The CDR3 has 13 residues. From germline, CDR1 is KGHSH and CDR2 LQKENI. The CDR3: CASSPDVRNEQFF. The CDR3 DNA follows: TGTGCCAGCTCACCGGATGTTAGGAATGAGCAGTTCTTC.

Only one count was recorded for this clone. The chain uses TRBV7-9 and TRBJ2-7, with TRBD1 matching 9 bases. The CDR3 has 18 amino acids. Germline V gene lookup returns CDR1 SEHNR and CDR2 FQNEAQ (reference sequence). V lost 5 bases to trimming and J lost 0 bases; unmatched junction nucleotides: 14. CDR3 nucleotides: TGTGCCAGCAGCAGATTGCGGGGCGGGGACAGGGACTCCTACGAGCAGTACTTC. Its protein product is CASSRLRGGDRDSYEQYF.

The sample holds one count of this clone. The chain employs TRBV5-6 and TRBJ1-2; D possibly corresponds to TRBD1 (5 bases). CDR1 SGHDT and CDR2 YYEEEE come from the germline V gene. The CDR3 totals 13 residues. V lost 1 base and J lost 7, with 11 bases in between. CDR3 DNA: TGTGCCAGCAGCTTGCGGGAGGGGACTGGCTACACCTTC. Residues: CASSLREGTGYTF.

The gene calls are TRBV4-3 and TRBJ2-3; perhaps TRBD1 as D (6 bases). CDR3 length: 15 amino acids. Looked up from germline, CDR1 is LGHNA and CDR2 is YSLEER. V was clipped by 0 bases and J by 2 bases, with 9 bases between them. The CDR3 region is CASSQDWTVTDTQYF. The CDR3 DNA sequence: TGCGCCAGCAGCCAAGACTGGACAGTCACAGATACGCAGTATTTT.

The rearrangement uses TRBV7-2 and TRBJ2-1; a possible D gene is TRBD1 (5 bases). This CDR3 is 11 amino acids long. The V end was cut by 8 bases, the J end by 5 bases, with 7 bases between. Germline V gene sequence: CDR1 SGHTA, CDR2 FQGNSA. The DNA for the CDR3 is TGTGCCAGCGACAGAGACAATGAGCAGTTCTTC. It is translated as CASDRDNEQFF.

The V call is TRBV21-1, the J call TRBJ2-7. TRBV21-1 is shown as a pseudogene. This CDR3 contains 15 residues. The CDR3 loop reads CASIPRSRSFYEQYF. Written as DNA, the CDR3 is TGTGCCAGCATCCCAAGGTCCAGAAGCTTTTACGAGCAGTACTTC.

V gene TRBV10-3 combines with J gene TRBJ1-3, with 7 bases that match TRBD1. The CDR3 is 16 amino acids. The V and J ends lost 6 bases and 4 bases, in that order; junction bases with no gene match: 12. Germline V gives CDR1 ENHRY, CDR2 SYGVKD. This chain's CDR3 is CAIRAFPGQRGNTIYF. The CDR3 DNA reads as TGTGCCATCAGGGCCTTTCCGGGACAGAGAGGAAACACCATATATTTT.

This chain links TRBV2 with TRBJ1-4, with 8 bases identical to TRBD1. The CDR3 covers 16 residues. Germline V CDR1 and CDR2: SNHLY, FYNNEI. After removal of 0 bases from V and 5 bases from J, the junction contained 5 bases not matched to a gene. CDR3 sequence reads: CASSEALQGANEKLFF. CDR3 nucleotides: TGTGCCAGCAGTGAAGCGCTTCAGGGGGCGAATGAAAAACTGTTTTTT.

The gene calls are TRBV6-5 and TRBJ1-5, with D unresolved. The V end lost 2 bases, the J end lost 7 bases, and 9 bases lay between the germline ends. CDR3 length: 13 residues. Germline CDR1 reads MNHEY; CDR2 reads SVGAGI. The CDR3 coding sequence is TGTGCCAGCAGTTACAGGGAGTGGCAGCCCCAGCATTTT. This codes for CASSYREWQPQHF.

The V call is TRBV4-1, the J call TRBJ2-7, with a possible D match to TRBD2 (7 bases). The CDR3 consists of 16 residues. Trimming took 0 bases from V and 4 from J, leaving 16 bases between them. Germline CDR1 and CDR2: MGHRA and YSYEKL. In nucleotides, the CDR3 is TGCGCCAGCAGCCAAGACCCAGCGGGGACACCTTACGAGCAGTACTTC. Translated: CASSQDPAGTPYEQYF.

The chain joins TRBV9 to TRBJ2-1; tentative D call: TRBD1 (6 bases). V was pared by 4 bases and J by 2 bases, with 16 bases between. CDR1 and CDR2 from the germline V gene are SGDLS and YYNGEE. CDR3 size: 16 residues. The CDR3 DNA reads TGTGCCAGCAGCCCCTTCAAGGACAGCCCCTACAATGAGCAGTTCTTC. It specifies CASSPFKDSPYNEQFF.

As regards this clone: Additional DNA sequences in this sample encode the identical CDR3. V is TRBV5-1 and J is TRBJ1-5, with a possible D match to TRBD1 (6 bases). Trimming took 0 bases from V and 3 from J, leaving 10 bases between them. Germline assignment: CDR1 SGHRS and CDR2 YFSETQ. The CDR3 totals 15 residues. The CDR3 nucleotides are TGCGCCAGCAGCTTGGAGGGGGGATACAATCAGCCCCAGCATTTT. Amino acids: CASSLEGGYNQPQHF.

The chain carries TRBV5-1 and TRBJ2-5; 8 positions match TRBD1. The ends lost 0 bases at V and 5 bases at J; junction bases unmatched: 6. The CDR3 runs 15 residues. Germline-derived CDR1 and CDR2 are SGHRS and YFSETQ. The CDR3 DNA sequence: TGCGCCAGCAGCTTGGCACAGGGGGATGGGGAGACCCAGTACTTC. This encodes CASSLAQGDGETQYF.

The chain is built from TRBV7-3 and TRBJ2-5, with 9 bases matching TRBD2. The CDR3 consists of 16 residues. Germline CDR1 and CDR2: SGHTA and FQGTGA. The V segment lost 5 bases and the J segment 1 base; nucleotides outside the gene matches: 8. Here the CDR3 DNA reads TGTGCCAGCAGCCCATTTGGCGGGGGGGCCCAAGAGACCCAGTACTTC. The encoded protein is CASSPFGGGAQETQYF.

This rearrangement joins TRBV27 to TRBJ2-7, with TRBD2 matching 9 bases. The CDR3 length is 14 residues. Germline lookup yields CDR1 MNHEY and CDR2 SMNVEV (reference sequence). Trimming removed 6 bases from V and 6 bases from J; junction bases left unmatched: 9. CDR3 amino acids: CASRIAGAPGEQYF. The CDR3 coding sequence is TGTGCCAGCAGAATAGCGGGAGCCCCGGGCGAGCAGTACTTC.

V usage is TRBV6-6 and J usage is TRBJ2-7; D possibly corresponds to TRBD2 (7 bases). The germline CDR1 and CDR2 sequences are MNHNY and SVGAGI (reference sequence). The CDR3 is 14 residues long. Deletions cut 9 bases from V and 0 bases from J, with 15 bases between. CDR3 nucleotides: TGTGCCAGTGGGGCGGGGGCCAACTCCTACGAGCAGTACTTC. Encoded protein: CASGAGANSYEQYF.

This clone was recorded once. The genes are TRBV15 and TRBJ2-5, with D possibly being TRBD2 (5 bases). The CDR3 length is 14 residues. CDR1 and CDR2 from the germline V gene are LNHNV and YYDKDF (reference sequence). The V end was cut by 4 bases, the J end by 7 bases, with 16 bases between. The DNA for the CDR3 is TGTGCCACCAGCATCGGAGGTGCTGGCGGGACCCAGTACTTC. It translates to CATSIGGAGGTQYF.

J is TRBJ1-3 and V is TRBV4-3, with D unresolved. CDR3 length: 14 amino acids. V was pared by 1 base and J by 1 base, with 5 bases between. Germline CDR1 is LGHNA and CDR2 is YSLEER. The CDR3 region is CASSQAGSGNTIYF. The CDR3, as DNA: TGCGCCAGCAGCCAAGCGGGGTCTGGAAACACCATATATTTT.

On this clone itself: This CDR3 is also generated by other DNA sequences in the sample. The chain links TRBV6-5 to TRBJ1-6; no reliable D call. Germline assignment: CDR1 MNHEY and CDR2 SVGAGI. This CDR3 contains 12 residues. Trimming took 11 bases from V and 7 from J, leaving 12 bases between them. The CDR3 DNA follows: TGTGCCTCCGGACGTCCAAATTCACCCCTCCACTTT. Amino acid sequence: CASGRPNSPLHF.